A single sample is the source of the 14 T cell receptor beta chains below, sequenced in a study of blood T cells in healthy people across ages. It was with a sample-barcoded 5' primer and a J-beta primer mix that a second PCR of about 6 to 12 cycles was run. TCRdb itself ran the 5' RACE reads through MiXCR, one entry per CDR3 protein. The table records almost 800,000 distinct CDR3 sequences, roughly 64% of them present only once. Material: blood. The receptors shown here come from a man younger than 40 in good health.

The CDR3 sequence: CSARTVGNAREQYF. DNA for the CDR3: TGCAGTGCTAGGACGGTCGGGAACGCTAGAGAGCAGTACTTC. The genes are TRBV20-1 and TRBJ2-5, with D possibly matching TRBD2 (5 bases). CDR3 length: 14 residues. The V end was cut by 3 bases, the J end by 11 bases, with 22 bases between. In germline, CDR1 is DFQATT, CDR2 SNEGSKA (reference sequence).

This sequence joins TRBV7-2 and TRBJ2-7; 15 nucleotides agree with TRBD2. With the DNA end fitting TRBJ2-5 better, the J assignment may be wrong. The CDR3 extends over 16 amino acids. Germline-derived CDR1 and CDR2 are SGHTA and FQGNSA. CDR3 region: CASSWGLAGGVETQYF. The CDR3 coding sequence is TGTGCCAGCAGCTGGGGACTAGCGGGAGGCGTAGAGACCCAGTACTTC.

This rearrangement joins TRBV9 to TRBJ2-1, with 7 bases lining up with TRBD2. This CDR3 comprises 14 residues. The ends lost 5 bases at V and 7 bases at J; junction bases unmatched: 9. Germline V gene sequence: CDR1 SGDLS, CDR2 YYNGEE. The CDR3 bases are TGTGCCAGCAGGGGTGGCGGGAGTCGGAATGAGCAGTTCTTC. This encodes CASRGGGSRNEQFF.

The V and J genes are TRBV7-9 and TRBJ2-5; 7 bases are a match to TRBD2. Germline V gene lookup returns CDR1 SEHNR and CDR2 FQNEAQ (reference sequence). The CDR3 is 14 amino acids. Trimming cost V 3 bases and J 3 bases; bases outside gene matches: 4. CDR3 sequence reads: CASSFPRGEETQYF. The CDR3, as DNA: TGTGCCAGCAGCTTTCCCCGGGGGGAAGAGACCCAGTACTTC.

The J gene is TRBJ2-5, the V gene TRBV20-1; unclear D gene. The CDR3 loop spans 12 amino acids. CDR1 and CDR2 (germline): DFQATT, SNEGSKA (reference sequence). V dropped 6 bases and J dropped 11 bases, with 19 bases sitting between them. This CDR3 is CSALPPPREQYF. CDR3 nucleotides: TGCAGTGCCCTCCCGCCCCCGAGAGAGCAGTACTTC.

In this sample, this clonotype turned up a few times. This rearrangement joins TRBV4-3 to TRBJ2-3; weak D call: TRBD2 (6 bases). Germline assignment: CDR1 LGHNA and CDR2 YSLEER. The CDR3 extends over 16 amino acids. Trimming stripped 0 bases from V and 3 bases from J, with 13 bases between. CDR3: CASSQDGGGMTDTQYF. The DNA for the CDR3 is TGCGCCAGCAGCCAAGATGGGGGAGGAATGACAGATACGCAGTATTTT.

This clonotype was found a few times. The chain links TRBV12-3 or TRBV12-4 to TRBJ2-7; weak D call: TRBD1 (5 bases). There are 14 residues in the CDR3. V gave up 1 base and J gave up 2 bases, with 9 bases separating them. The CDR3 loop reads CASSLGQNTYEQYF. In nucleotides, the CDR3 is TGTGCCAGCAGTTTAGGACAGAACACCTACGAGCAGTACTTC.

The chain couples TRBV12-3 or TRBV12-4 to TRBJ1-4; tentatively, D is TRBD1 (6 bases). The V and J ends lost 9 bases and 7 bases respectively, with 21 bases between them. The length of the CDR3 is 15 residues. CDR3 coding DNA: TGTGCCAGTTCCCCCCTTAGGGGGGTGTCTGAAAAACTGTTTTTT. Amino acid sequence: CASSPLRGVSEKLFF.

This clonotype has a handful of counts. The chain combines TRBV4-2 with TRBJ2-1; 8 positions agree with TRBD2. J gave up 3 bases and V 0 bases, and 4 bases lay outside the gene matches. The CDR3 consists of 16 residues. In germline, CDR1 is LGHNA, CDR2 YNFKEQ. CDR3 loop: CASSQDNSGIYNEQFF. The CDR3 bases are TGTGCCAGCAGCCAAGATAATAGCGGGATCTACAATGAGCAGTTCTTC.

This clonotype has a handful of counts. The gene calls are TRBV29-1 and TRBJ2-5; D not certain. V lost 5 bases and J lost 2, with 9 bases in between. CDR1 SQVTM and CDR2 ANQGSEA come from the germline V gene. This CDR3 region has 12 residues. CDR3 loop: CSVTRSQETQYF. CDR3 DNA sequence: TGCAGCGTTACCCGGTCACAAGAGACCCAGTACTTC.

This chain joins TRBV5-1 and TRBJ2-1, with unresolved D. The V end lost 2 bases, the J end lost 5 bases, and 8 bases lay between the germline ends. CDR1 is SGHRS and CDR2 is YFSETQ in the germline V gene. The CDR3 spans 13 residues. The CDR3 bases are TGCGCCAGCAGCTTACGGCAGAACAATGAGCAGTTCTTC. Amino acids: CASSLRQNNEQFF.

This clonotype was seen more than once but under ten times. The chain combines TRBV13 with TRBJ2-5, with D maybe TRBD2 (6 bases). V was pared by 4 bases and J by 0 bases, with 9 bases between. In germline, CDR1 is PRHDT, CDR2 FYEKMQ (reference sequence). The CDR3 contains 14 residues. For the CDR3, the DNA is TGTGCCAGCAGCTCACGGGAGTACCAAGAGACCCAGTACTTC. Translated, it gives CASSSREYQETQYF.

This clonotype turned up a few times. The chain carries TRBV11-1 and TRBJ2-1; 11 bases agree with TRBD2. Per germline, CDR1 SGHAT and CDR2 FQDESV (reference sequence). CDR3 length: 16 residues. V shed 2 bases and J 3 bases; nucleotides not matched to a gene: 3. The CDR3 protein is CASSLPGLAVYNEQFF. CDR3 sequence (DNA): TGTGCCAGCAGCTTACCGGGACTAGCGGTCTACAATGAGCAGTTCTTC.

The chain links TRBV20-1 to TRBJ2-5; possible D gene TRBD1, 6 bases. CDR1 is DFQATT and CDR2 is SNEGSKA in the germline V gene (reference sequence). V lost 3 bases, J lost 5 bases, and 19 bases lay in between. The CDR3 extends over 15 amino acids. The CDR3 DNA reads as TGCAGTGCTAGGTTGGGGGCTTGGGGTCGGGAGACCCAGTACTTC. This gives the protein CSARLGAWGRETQYF.